This T cell receptor beta chain was recovered during a study of blood T cell repertoires in COVID-19. Study in general: Italy, Spain and the United States were the sources of the convalescent and acute COVID-19 samples. PBMCs, B-cell-depleted T cells, or T cells provided the cDNA or gDNA that made up the material.

Notes on this clone: The sample has other DNA sequences that encode this CDR3 too.

The germline V gene has CDR1 SGHRS and CDR2 YFSETQ. Unmatched junction bases numbered 1, after V lost 0 bases and J lost 0 bases. The CDR3 runs to 15 residues. Under the authors' procedure: From reference gene primer amplification, estimates of nucleated cell counts were derived. Using immunoSEQ multiplex PCR, the repertoire was profiled, and TCRdb retains in-frame clones only, with some absent. Clone size and V and J calls were adopted from that table, with D and trimming inferred from the DNA. Of 140,000 or so clones listed, 75% to 90% were seen once; the top ten hold approximately 5%. Input material: peripheral blood. The receptor's source is a human donor in a cohort sampled during active COVID-19. The rearrangement links TRBV5-1 to TRBJ2-3, with 7 bases lining up with TRBD1. The CDR3 is CASSLAGQSTDTQYF. The CDR3 nucleotides are TGCGCCAGCAGCTTGGCGGGACAGAGCACAGATACGCAGTATTTT.